The 21 T cell receptor beta chains presented below share a single source sample, sequenced in a study of T-cell reconstitution after alpha-beta-depleted transplantation in children. TCRbeta library preparation incorporated unique molecular identifiers. TCRdb fed the PCR reads into MiXCR, producing one record per CDR3 protein. The table lists about 500,000 distinct CDR3 sequences, roughly 11% of them singletons. This specimen consisted of PBMCs, mostly from graft donor cells, obtained 180 days after TCRalphabeta/CD19-depleted stem cell transplant. The source is a female patient younger than 10 who had a stem cell transplant for aplastic anemia, so the T cells may come from the graft donor.

This clonotype was recorded many times. The chain has TRBV29-1 and TRBJ2-5; tentatively, D is TRBD2 (5 bases). The ends were cut back, 3 bases at V and 5 bases at J, with 22 bases in the middle. Germline V CDR1 and CDR2: SQVTM, ANQGSEA. This CDR3 is 16 amino acids long. CDR3 residues: CSVERFRRVLRETQYF. CDR3 DNA: TGCAGCGTTGAGAGGTTTCGGCGGGTACTACGGGAGACCCAGTACTTC.

This clonotype was seen at least ten times. The chain recombines TRBV6-1 with TRBJ1-2, with D tentatively TRBD1 (5 bases). Germline CDR1 reads MNHNS; CDR2 reads SASEGT. V gave up 8 bases and J gave up 2 bases, with 9 bases separating them. The CDR3 has 12 residues. The CDR3 protein is CASRGRNYGYTF. CDR3 DNA sequence: TGTGCCAGCCGGGGACGGAACTATGGCTACACCTTC.

The chain has TRBV4-3 and TRBJ1-1, with 9 bases fitting TRBD1. V was pared by 1 base and J by 5 bases, with 11 bases of the junction left unmatched. The CDR3 has 17 amino acids. The germline V gene encodes CDR1 LGHNA and CDR2 YSLEER. The CDR3 reads CASSQVLQGTGRTEAFF. The CDR3 DNA is TGCGCCAGCAGCCAAGTTCTTCAAGGGACAGGGAGGACTGAAGCTTTCTTT.

There are a few counts of this clonotype. The chain joins TRBV7-3 to TRBJ2-2, with D unclear. There are 12 residues in the CDR3. Germline V gene sequence: CDR1 SGHTA, CDR2 FQGTGA. The V gene lost 4 bases and the J gene lost 4 bases, with 4 bases spanning the gap. The CDR3 coding sequence is TGTGCCAGCAGCTCAGTCACCGGGGAGCTGTTTTTT. Protein: CASSSVTGELFF.

The chain recombines TRBV7-2 with TRBJ2-5; 7 bases are shared with TRBD2. The CDR3 has 11 amino acids. V lost 6 bases to trimming and J lost 5 bases; unmatched junction nucleotides: 0. CDR1 and CDR2 from the germline V gene are SGHTA and FQGNSA. DNA for the CDR3: TGTGCCAGCAGGGGGGGGGAGACCCAGTACTTC. Encoded protein: CASRGGETQYF.

In nucleotides, the CDR3 is TGCAGTGGGCTTGACGGGAGAAGGTGGGATACGCAGTATTTT. Encoded protein: CSGLDGRRWDTQYF. This sequence joins TRBV20-1 and TRBJ2-3; TRBD2 might be the D (6 bases). V was clipped by 7 bases and J by 6 bases, with 20 bases between them. The CDR3 loop spans 14 amino acids. Germline lookup yields CDR1 DFQATT and CDR2 SNEGSKA (reference sequence).

This rearrangement joins TRBV27 to TRBJ2-1, with 8 bases that match TRBD2. V lost 1 base and J lost 4; bases outside the gene matches: 12. The CDR3 is made up of 18 amino acids. Germline assignment: CDR1 MNHEY and CDR2 SMNVEV (reference sequence). The CDR3 loop is CASSLFQRAQREYNEQFF. DNA of the CDR3: TGTGCCAGCAGTTTATTTCAGCGGGCGCAGCGGGAGTACAATGAGCAGTTCTTC.

This clonotype was seen repeatedly, ten times or more. The rearrangement joins TRBV3-1 to TRBJ1-2, with D hard to call. Germline-derived CDR1 and CDR2 are LGHDT and YNNKEL (reference sequence). The CDR3 is 14 amino acids. Trimming took 0 bases from V and 2 from J, leaving 7 bases between them. The CDR3 nucleotides read TGTGCCAGCAGCCAAGAATACAGCAACTATGGCTACACCTTC. This gives the protein CASSQEYSNYGYTF.

This clonotype was seen a few times. The chain employs TRBV4-3 and TRBJ2-6; D is unclear. V was clipped by 3 bases and J by 0 bases, with 15 bases between them. The CDR3 covers 18 residues. Per the germline V gene, CDR1 is LGHNA and CDR2 is YSLEER. CDR3: CASSHSTRTDSGANVLTF. As DNA, the CDR3 is TGCGCCAGCAGCCACTCGACACGAACCGACTCTGGGGCCAACGTCCTGACTTTC.

The chain combines TRBV20-1 with TRBJ2-7; D might be TRBD2 (6 bases). The V gene lost 0 bases and the J gene lost 0 bases, with 9 bases spanning the gap. This CDR3 has 14 residues. From germline, CDR1 is DFQATT and CDR2 SNEGSKA (reference sequence). CDR3 residues: CSARDAGSSYEQYF. The CDR3 coding sequence is TGCAGTGCTAGAGATGCGGGGAGCTCCTACGAGCAGTACTTC.

This clonotype has just a few counts. The V call is TRBV28, the J call TRBJ2-5, with TRBD1 matching over 7 bases. CDR1 and CDR2 (germline): MDHEN, SYDVKM. CDR3 length equals 15 residues. V lost 3 bases to trimming and J lost 6 bases; unmatched junction nucleotides: 10. The CDR3 reads CASSFGDSASKTQYF. The CDR3, as DNA: TGTGCCAGCAGTTTCGGGGACAGCGCGTCGAAGACCCAGTACTTC.

This clonotype has only a few counts. The rearrangement joins TRBV2 to TRBJ2-1, with 11 bases that match TRBD2. Germline V gene lookup returns CDR1 SNHLY and CDR2 FYNNEI. V was pared by 8 bases and J by 5 bases, with 20 bases of the junction left unmatched. The CDR3 has 19 amino acids. CDR3 nucleotide sequence: TGTGCCAGCCCTATTCCATTCGGGCTAGCGGGGGGAACTCACAATGAGCAGTTCTTC. Its protein is CASPIPFGLAGGTHNEQFF.

Only a few counts were recorded for this clonotype. The chain employs TRBV2 and TRBJ2-2, with TRBD2 matching over 12 bases. The CDR3 is 17 residues long. The germline V gene has CDR1 SNHLY and CDR2 FYNNEI. The V and J ends lost 4 bases and 5 bases, in that order; junction bases with no gene match: 8. The CDR3 protein is CASSVGLTSGRTGELFF. The CDR3 region has the DNA TGTGCCAGCAGTGTTGGGTTGACTAGCGGGAGAACCGGGGAGCTGTTTTTT.

The rearrangement joins TRBV5-1 to TRBJ2-1, with D possibly being TRBD2 (6 bases). V was trimmed by 0 bases and J by 0 bases, leaving 19 bases between them. CDR3 length equals 19 residues. The germline CDR1 and CDR2 sequences are SGHRS and YFSETQ. The CDR3 DNA is TGCGCCAGCAGCTTGGTTCTAGCGCACTCCGGGGGCTCCTACAATGAGCAGTTCTTC. It specifies CASSLVLAHSGGSYNEQFF.

This chain joins TRBV6-5 and TRBJ2-1, with TRBD2 matching 13 bases. This CDR3 is built from 16 residues. Germline loops: CDR1 MNHEY, CDR2 SVGAGI. The ends lost 7 bases at V and 3 bases at J; junction bases unmatched: 6. For the CDR3, the DNA is TGTGCCAGCATTACACTAGCGGGAGGGAACTACAATGAGCAGTTCTTC. Amino acid sequence: CASITLAGGNYNEQFF.

The chain has TRBV3-1 and TRBJ2-7; D is perhaps TRBD2 (6 bases). Germline V CDR1 and CDR2: LGHDT, YNNKEL (reference sequence). This CDR3 has 15 amino acids. The V end was cut by 0 bases, the J end by 6 bases, with 15 bases between. The CDR3 region has the DNA TGTGCCAGCAGCCAAGATCAACCGGGAGAAGGCGAGCAGTACTTC. Residues: CASSQDQPGEGEQYF.

The chain recombines TRBV15 with TRBJ2-1; 12 positions match TRBD2. This CDR3 is 15 amino acids long. Germline V gives CDR1 LNHNV, CDR2 YYDKDF (reference sequence). Trimming took 4 bases from V and 12 from J; bases not matched to a gene: 10. CDR3 DNA: TGTGCCACCAGCATAGGGGCTAGCGGGAGGGCAAGGCAGTTCTTC. The encoded protein is CATSIGASGRARQFF.

The chain employs TRBV12-3 or TRBV12-4 and TRBJ2-3; the D is unclear. V gave up 8 bases and J gave up 1 base, with 16 bases separating them. The CDR3 totals 15 residues. CDR3 coding DNA: TGTGCCAGCCCCCCAGTTAGCAGCGGCACAGATACGCAGTATTTT. It yields the protein CASPPVSSGTDTQYF.

This clonotype was counted between two and nine times. V gene TRBV6-2 or TRBV6-3 combines with J gene TRBJ2-2; 9 positions match TRBD2. J lost 4 bases, V lost 2 bases, and 2 bases had no gene match. The CDR3 covers 15 residues. The germline gives CDR1 MNHEY, CDR2 SVGEGT. The CDR3 bases are TGTGCCAGCAGTTACGGTAGCGGGAGCACCGGGGAGCTGTTTTTT. Residues: CASSYGSGSTGELFF.

This clonotype has more than one count but fewer than ten. The gene calls are TRBV12-3 or TRBV12-4 and TRBJ1-5; no reliable D call. Trimming left V 3 bases short and J 1 base short, with 10 bases between. This CDR3 is 15 amino acids long. The CDR3 coding sequence is TGTGCCAGCAGTTTCCTAGGGTTGAGCAATCAGCCCCAGCATTTT. Its protein is CASSFLGLSNQPQHF.

The sample holds many counts of this clonotype. This rearrangement joins TRBV5-1 to TRBJ1-2; 7 positions match TRBD1. The CDR3 covers 13 residues. Germline lookup yields CDR1 SGHRS and CDR2 YFSETQ. The ends lost 3 bases at V and 8 bases at J; junction bases unmatched: 7. CDR3 region: CASSSTGARGYTF. The CDR3 DNA reads TGCGCCAGCAGCTCCACAGGGGCTAGGGGCTACACCTTC.